Listed here are 14 T cell receptor beta chains from one sample, sequenced in a study of naive and memory T cell subsets. Four PCR rounds used nested alpha and beta constant region primers plus the SP2 primer. TCRdb processed the 5' RACE reads anew with MiXCR; each CDR3 protein has one entry. The top ten clones hold roughly a tenth of a sample with roughly 60,000 distinct CDR3 sequences, around 7.7% of them seen once. The library had UMIs added by 3' ligation of an oligonucleotide to TCR cDNA. These TCRs come from a male donor in good health.

The chain is built from TRBV20-1 and TRBJ2-2; D is possibly TRBD1 (5 bases). CDR1 and CDR2 (germline): DFQATT, SNEGSKA (reference sequence). Deletions cut 2 bases from V and 3 bases from J, with 13 bases between. The CDR3 contains 15 residues. The CDR3 loop is CSARNQAGYTGELFF. DNA of the CDR3: TGCAGTGCTAGAAATCAAGCAGGGTACACCGGGGAGCTGTTTTTT.

This clonotype was counted many times. The germline gene is not matched at one end of the junction; a read error may be the cause. J is TRBJ2-3 and V is TRBV7-9; TRBD1 agrees at 10 bases. Germline CDR1 reads SEHNR; CDR2 reads FQNEAQ (reference sequence). The CDR3 consists of 16 residues. The CDR3 here is CASSLAGTGDTDTQYF. CDR3 nucleotides: TGTGCCAGCAGCCTAGCCGGGACAGGGGACACAGATACGCAGTATTTT. Drawing the rest from reference TRBV7-9 and TRBJ2-3, the complete variable domain is DTGVSQNPRHKITKRGQNVTFRCDPISEHNRLYWYRQTLGQGPEFLTYFQNEAQLEKSRLLSDRFSAERPKGSFSTLEIQRTEQGDSAMYLCASSLAGTGDTDTQYFGPGTRLTVL.

This rearrangement joins TRBV19 to TRBJ1-3; D is ambiguous. Germline V gene lookup returns CDR1 LNHDA and CDR2 SQIVND (reference sequence). There are 16 residues in the CDR3. Trimming took 9 bases from V and 0 from J, leaving 18 bases between them. The DNA for the CDR3 is TGTGCCAGCGCGACTATAGAAAAAGACTCTGGAAACACCATATATTTT. This encodes CASATIEKDSGNTIYF.

This clonotype came up many times. This chain links TRBV5-1 with TRBJ2-6, with TRBD1 identical over 8 bases. Per the germline V gene, CDR1 is SGHRS and CDR2 is YFSETQ. J lost 2 bases, V lost 0 bases, and 7 bases had no gene match. The CDR3 loop spans 18 amino acids. The CDR3 DNA sequence: TGCGCCAGCAGCTTGGCGGGGACAGGCATACCTGGGGCCAACGTCCTGACTTTC. Translating it yields CASSLAGTGIPGANVLTF.

The table lists this clonotype with many counts. The chain carries TRBV27 and TRBJ2-1; a weak D match, TRBD2 (6 bases). V lost 5 bases to trimming and J lost 6 bases, with 20 bases between them. Germline CDR1 reads MNHEY; CDR2 reads SMNVEV (reference sequence). This CDR3 contains 16 residues. The CDR3 protein is CASSPRLGRDSNEQFF. The CDR3 DNA reads TGTGCCAGCAGTCCGAGGCTCGGGAGAGATAGCAATGAGCAGTTCTTC.

This clonotype was seen many times. The chain joins TRBV7-6 to TRBJ1-1; 8 bases fit TRBD1. The germline gives CDR1 SGHVS, CDR2 FNYEAQ. V was clipped by 1 base and J by 4 bases; unmatched bases: 11. The CDR3 loop spans 17 amino acids. The CDR3 DNA reads as TGTGCCAGCAGCTTAGTAACCCCAGGGGGCGAAGGCACTGAAGCTTTCTTT. Translating it yields CASSLVTPGGEGTEAFF. The full variable domain, in which reference TRBV7-6 and TRBJ1-1 provide the parts outside the CDR3, is GAGVSQSPRYKVTKRGQDVALRCDPISGHVSLYWYRQALGQGPEFLTYFNYEAQQDKSGLPNDRFSAERPEGSISTLTIQRTEQRDSAMYRCASSLVTPGGEGTEAFFGQGTRLTVV.

This clonotype was seen a few times. J is TRBJ1-5 and V is TRBV27; possibly TRBD1 for D (5 bases). Trimming removed 5 bases at V and 5 bases at J, with 13 bases between. This CDR3 is built from 14 residues. In germline, CDR1 is MNHEY, CDR2 SMNVEV (reference sequence). The CDR3 nucleotides read TGTGCCAGCAGTGTAGGGACCGCACATCAGCCCCAGCATTTT. Protein sequence: CASSVGTAHQPQHF.

The J gene is TRBJ1-5, the V gene TRBV6-5, with D uncertain. V was pared by 8 bases and J by 3 bases, with 14 bases between. CDR3 size: 14 residues. CDR1 and CDR2 (germline): MNHEY, SVGAGI. The DNA of the CDR3 is TGTGCCAGCTCGTCCGCAGGTTCCAATCAGCCCCAGCATTTT. Translating gives CASSSAGSNQPQHF.

In this sample, this clonotype turned up a few times. V usage is TRBV7-9 and J usage is TRBJ1-2; maybe TRBD1 (5 bases). This CDR3 has 13 amino acids. Germline CDR1 reads SEHNR; CDR2 reads FQNEAQ (reference sequence). V lost 3 bases and J lost 4, with 9 bases in between. The CDR3: CASSFQGSYGYTF. As DNA, the CDR3 is TGTGCCAGCAGCTTTCAGGGCAGCTATGGCTACACCTTC.

The V gene is TRBV29-1, the J gene TRBJ2-5; D possibly uses TRBD1 or TRBD2 (5 bases each). The germline V gene has CDR1 SQVTM and CDR2 ANQGSEA. This CDR3 contains 12 residues. Trimming pared 6 bases from V and 3 bases from J, leaving 11 bases between. The CDR3 DNA is TGCAGCGTAAGGGACGGTGAAGAGACCCAGTACTTC. Encoded protein: CSVRDGEETQYF.

The chain employs TRBV29-1 and TRBJ1-5; 8 bases line up with TRBD1. The CDR3 is made up of 13 amino acids. CDR1 is SQVTM and CDR2 is ANQGSEA in the germline V gene. J gave up 1 base and V 6 bases, and 2 bases lay outside the gene matches. Here the CDR3 reads CSVWTGSNQPQHF. CDR3 nucleotides: TGCAGCGTATGGACAGGGAGCAATCAGCCCCAGCATTTT.

This clonotype has more than one count but fewer than ten. The chain carries TRBV28 and TRBJ2-1; D may be TRBD2 (6 bases). V lost 6 bases and J lost 11, with 20 bases in between. This CDR3 region has 14 residues. Germline V gene data show CDR1 as MDHEN and CDR2 as SYDVKM. The CDR3 DNA sequence: TGTGCCAGCAGGGCTACCGGGAGCCAACTCCAGCAGTTCTTC. The encoded protein is CASRATGSQLQQFF. The variable domain in full, completed from reference TRBV28 and TRBJ2-1, reads DVKVTQSSRYLVKRTGEKVFLECVQDMDHENMFWYRQDPGLGLRLIYFSYDVKMKEKGDIPEGYSVSREKKERFSLILESASTNQTSMYLCASRATGSQLQQFFGPGTRLTVL.

CDR3 in DNA: TGTGCCAGCAGCCCTGGTCCCACCGGGGAGCTGTTTTTT. This codes for CASSPGPTGELFF. The chain recombines TRBV11-2 with TRBJ2-2; D gene uncertain. Trimming removed 5 bases at V and 4 bases at J, with 8 bases between. This CDR3 region has 13 residues. The germline CDR1 and CDR2 sequences are SGHAT and FQNNGV.

This clonotype was counted ten times or more. The V and J genes are TRBV29-1 and TRBJ2-5; D is possibly TRBD2 (8 bases). The CDR3 totals 18 residues. Germline V gives CDR1 SQVTM, CDR2 ANQGSEA. V lost 3 bases and J 7 bases, leaving 30 bases between the germline ends. Here the CDR3 reads CSVDRGAGAGVSPLTQYF. In DNA form, the CDR3 reads TGCAGCGTTGACAGGGGGGCTGGAGCGGGGGTATCTCCATTGACCCAGTACTTC.